This T cell receptor (beta chain) was captured by sequencing in a study of blood T cells in healthy people across ages. This CDR3 comprises 16 residues. Germline loops: CDR1 DFQATT, CDR2 SNEGSKA (reference sequence). Trimming removed 1 base from V and 1 base from J; junction bases left unmatched: 5. A second PCR, run for about 7 to 11 cycles, used a sample-barcoded 5' primer plus a J-beta primer mix. TCRdb re-called the 5' RACE reads with MiXCR, one entry per CDR3 protein. The data show around 900,000 distinct CDR3 sequences, about 53% seen once. This chain uses TRBV20-1 with TRBJ2-7, with 12 bases that match TRBD1. The receptor was isolated from a woman aged 55 to 70 in good health. Material: blood. CDR3 amino acids: CSARAGTGGASYEQYF. CDR3 nucleotides: TGCAGTGCTAGAGCCGGGACAGGGGGCGCGTCCTACGAGCAGTACTTC.